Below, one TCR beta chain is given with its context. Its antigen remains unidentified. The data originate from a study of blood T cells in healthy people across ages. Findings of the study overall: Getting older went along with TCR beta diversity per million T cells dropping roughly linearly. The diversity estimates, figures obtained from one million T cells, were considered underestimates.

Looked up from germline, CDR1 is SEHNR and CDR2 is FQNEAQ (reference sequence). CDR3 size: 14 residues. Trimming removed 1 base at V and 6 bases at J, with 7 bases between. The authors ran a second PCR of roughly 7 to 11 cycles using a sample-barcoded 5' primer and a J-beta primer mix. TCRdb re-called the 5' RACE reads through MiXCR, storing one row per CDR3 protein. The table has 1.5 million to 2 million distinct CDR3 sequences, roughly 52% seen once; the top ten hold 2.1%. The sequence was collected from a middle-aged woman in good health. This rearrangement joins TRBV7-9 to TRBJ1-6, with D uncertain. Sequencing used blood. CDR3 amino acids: CASSLDGANSPLHF. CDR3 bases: TGTGCCAGCAGCTTAGACGGAGCTAATTCACCCCTCCACTTT.